Listed below are T cell receptor beta chains from one sample, sequenced in a study of regulatory T cells in long-lasting Graves disease. Using its own MiXCR run on the multiplex PCR reads, TCRdb lists one record per CDR3 protein. The profile shows 350,000 to 400,000 distinct CDR3 sequences, less than 20% of them singletons. The sequencing here drew on peripheral blood mononuclear cells (PBMCs), taken at new diagnosis, from a patient treated with antithyroid drugs. The receptors come from a female donor with Graves disease. Each CDR3 is given with its conserved first and last residue. Clone size is shown for a subset of rows, as once, few, many or a class of expanded clone.

clone_size: many
v_call: TRBV4-1
j_call: TRBJ1-4
cdr3_length: 13
cdr3_aa: CASSQGPGWKLFF

clone_size: NA
v_call: TRBV7-9
j_call: TRBJ2-7
cdr3_length: 14
cdr3_aa: CASSLEEVEFVQYF

clone_size: many
v_call: TRBV20-1
j_call: TRBJ2-5
cdr3_length: 15
cdr3_aa: CSASLAGGPHETQYF

clone_size: few
v_call: TRBV20-1
j_call: TRBJ2-1
cdr3_length: 13
cdr3_aa: CSASKREIDEQFF

clone_size: many
v_call: TRBV7-9
j_call: TRBJ1-1
cdr3_length: 15
cdr3_aa: CASSLEGTGNTEAFF

clone_size: many
v_call: TRBV6-1
j_call: TRBJ2-5
cdr3_length: 15
cdr3_aa: CASSYARQGSETQYF

clone_size: few
v_call: TRBV27
j_call: TRBJ1-5
cdr3_length: 13
cdr3_aa: CASWMGGSQPQHF

clone_size: few
v_call: TRBV4-2
j_call: TRBJ1-1
cdr3_length: 15
cdr3_aa: CASSQGEGGNTEAFF

clone_size: many
v_call: TRBV7-3
j_call: TRBJ2-3
cdr3_length: 14
cdr3_aa: CASSLSGVIDTQYF

clone_size: once
v_call: TRBV5-4
j_call: TRBJ1-5
cdr3_length: 14
cdr3_aa: CASSLMNSNQPQHF

clone_size: NA
v_call: TRBV28
j_call: TRBJ2-1
cdr3_length: 15
cdr3_aa: CASSSLGEGGDEQFF

clone_size: NA
v_call: TRBV7-2
j_call: TRBJ2-7
cdr3_length: 13
cdr3_aa: CASRSGEFYEQYF

clone_size: many
v_call: TRBV28
j_call: TRBJ2-5
cdr3_length: 17
cdr3_aa: CASSPPGLAGWGETQYF

clone_size: few
v_call: TRBV28
j_call: TRBJ2-7
cdr3_length: 15
cdr3_aa: CASTAVWDSSYEQYF

clone_size: few
v_call: TRBV4-2
j_call: TRBJ2-1
cdr3_length: 15
cdr3_aa: CASSQTSGRRNEQFF

clone_size: many
v_call: TRBV12-3/TRBV12-4
j_call: TRBJ1-3
cdr3_length: 16
cdr3_aa: CASSLGRLSSGNTIYF

clone_size: many
v_call: TRBV27
j_call: TRBJ2-7
cdr3_length: 12
cdr3_aa: CASSLTEGEQYF

clone_size: many
v_call: TRBV12-5
j_call: TRBJ2-3
cdr3_length: 18
cdr3_aa: CASGLVMVAGGRTDTQYF

clone_size: many
v_call: TRBV2
j_call: TRBJ1-5
cdr3_length: 14
cdr3_aa: CASSGEGGNQPQHF

clone_size: many
v_call: TRBV7-9
j_call: TRBJ2-5
cdr3_length: 13
cdr3_aa: CASSLNSQETQYF

clone_size: NA
v_call: TRBV11-2
j_call: TRBJ2-3
cdr3_length: 13
cdr3_aa: CASSRYGTDTQYF

clone_size: many
v_call: TRBV5-6
j_call: TRBJ2-3
cdr3_length: 14
cdr3_aa: CASSLDHNTDTQYF

clone_size: NA
v_call: TRBV7-2
j_call: TRBJ2-5
cdr3_length: 16
cdr3_aa: CASSLSGTLYQETQYF